This T cell receptor (beta chain) was sequenced in a study of OX40 agonist ivuxolimab in advanced cancers. Turning to the overall study: Ivuxolimab, which targeted the costimulatory receptor OX40 (CD134), was an agonistic, fully human IgG2 monoclonal antibody. In the dose-escalation cohort, more than 80% of patients were male, and the mean age was roughly 60 years with a range of about 20 to 80. Partial responses occurred in three dose-escalation patients, of whom one had hepatocellular carcinoma and two had cutaneous melanoma. Prior anti-PD-1, anti-PD-L1 or anti-CTLA-4 therapy was permitted, and checkpoint inhibitors had been received by under 50% of dose-escalation patients. Intravenous ivuxolimab was administered to patients every 2 weeks at six dose levels: 0.01, 0.1, 0.3, 1.5, 3 and 10 mg/kg. The purpose of peripheral TCRbeta sequencing was to test whether ivuxolimab changed TCR sequence diversity and led to clonal T-cell expansion. The paper covers the monotherapy dose-escalation part of the phase I ivuxolimab trial, which included N of about 56 patients. Among the approximately 50 dose-escalation patients, approximately 20 had hepatocellular carcinoma, approximately 15 melanoma, 9 renal cell carcinoma and 9 head and neck cancer. Beyond this particular receptor, the publication reports: In partial responders in the 0.1-3.0 mg/kg groups, normalized peripheral clonal expansion was found to be among the lowest, especially among CD8+ T cells. Low levels of normalized T-cell clonal expansion were also seen in some patients who did not respond. After ivuxolimab, more expanded clones were found on average in CD8+ T cells than in CD4+ T cells. Antigen specificity was not determined for the clonally expanded peripheral T cells. At doses from 0.1 to 3.0 mg/kg, clonal expansion was seen in both CD4+ and CD8+ blood T cells between baseline and week 6.

Points on this clone: The target of this receptor is not known. No base quality values were provided; no much bigger clone lies one nucleotide off.

Genomic DNA was extracted from sorted cells for sequencing of the TCRbeta CDR3 region. TCRbeta CDR3 regions were sequenced using the immunoSEQ Assay. TCRdb took over this immuneACCESS table, retaining in-frame rearrangements with V and J assigned. Such tables are incomplete; in checked studies, under half of the missing clones stem from an unresolved V gene, and the remainder is unexplained. Here the sample has tens of thousands of clones; roughly 83% occur a single time. Roughly 3% of the sample goes to the ten largest clones. The trial excluded patients who had a history of autoimmune disease or were on systemic immunosuppression. Peripheral blood for TCR sequencing was drawn from every dose cohort at baseline, at cycle 4 day 1 and at cycle 7 day 1. The samples were drawn from a first-in-human, open-label, multicenter phase I dose-escalation trial of ivuxolimab. Adults with locally advanced or metastatic melanoma, renal cell carcinoma, hepatocellular carcinoma or head and neck squamous cell carcinoma were enrolled in the trial. Before TCR sequencing, CD4+ T cells and CD8+ T cells were sorted from peripheral blood as separate populations.

For this chain, trimming is 4 bases at the V end and 2 bases at the J end, and the number of junction bases without a gene match is 3. CDR1 and CDR2 were assigned from the germline V gene as SGHDN and FVKESK. Measured from the cysteine to the phenylalanine, the CDR3 is 16 residues long. CDR3 DNA only is kept here, 48 bases in frame from base 1. This material consisted of CD4+ or CD8+ T cells sorted from blood, taken in a trial of the OX40 agonist ivuxolimab. The receptor comes from an adult with an advanced solid tumor such as melanoma, head and neck, liver or kidney cancer. The chain is assembled from TRBV14 and TRBJ2-3; 13 bases in the middle match TRBD2. The nucleotide sequence reads as follows: TGTGCCAGCAGCCGACTAGCGGGGGGTATCACAGATACGCAGTATTTT. Its amino acids are CASSRLAGGITDTQYF.